This T cell receptor beta chain was captured in a study of T cell repertoires in cytomegalovirus infection. Study information: An indication of both CMV infection and matching HLA type came from public TCR beta signatures.

Germline V gene sequence: CDR1 SGHVS, CDR2 FNYEAQ. Trimming removed 1 base from V and 2 bases from J; junction bases left unmatched: 11. This CDR3 has 18 residues. TCRdb called the reads again in MiXCR, with one record for every CDR3 protein. The repertoire includes some 920,000 distinct CDR3 sequences, 30% to 40% of them detected once, and 10% to 15% sits in the top ten. A word on this clonotype: Its antigen is unidentified.

This rearrangement joins TRBV7-6 to TRBJ2-5; the match to TRBD2 covers 9 bases. The starting material was cultured CD8+ T cells from PBMCs, obtained from culture after CMV antigen stimulation. The source is a human donor in good health (CMV status not recorded). Some clones in this sample may be carry-over from other donors' samples. The CDR3 region is CASSLGGKVAGEQETQYF. CDR3 DNA sequence: TGTGCCAGCAGCTTAGGAGGGAAAGTAGCGGGGGAACAAGAGACCCAGTACTTC. Full variable domain (remainder filled in from reference TRBV7-6 and TRBJ2-5): GAGVSQSPRYKVTKRGQDVALRCDPISGHVSLYWYRQALGQGPEFLTYFNYEAQQDKSGLPNDRFSAERPEGSISTLTIQRTEQRDSAMYRCASSLGGKVAGEQETQYFGPGTRLLVL.